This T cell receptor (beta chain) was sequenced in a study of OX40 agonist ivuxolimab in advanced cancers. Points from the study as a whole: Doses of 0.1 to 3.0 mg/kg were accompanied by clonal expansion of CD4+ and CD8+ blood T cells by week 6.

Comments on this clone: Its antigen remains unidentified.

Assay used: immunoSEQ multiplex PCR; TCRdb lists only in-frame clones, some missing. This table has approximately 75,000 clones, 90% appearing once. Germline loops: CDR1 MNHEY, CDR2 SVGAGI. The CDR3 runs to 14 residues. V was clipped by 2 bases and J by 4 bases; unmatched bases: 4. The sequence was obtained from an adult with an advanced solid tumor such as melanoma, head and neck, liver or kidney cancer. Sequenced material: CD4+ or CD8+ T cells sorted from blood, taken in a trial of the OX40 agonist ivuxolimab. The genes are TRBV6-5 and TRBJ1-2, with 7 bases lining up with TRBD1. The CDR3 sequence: CASSYGGQPYGYTF. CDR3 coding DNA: TGTGCCAGCAGTTACGGGGGACAGCCCTATGGCTACACCTTC.